The text below deals with one TCR beta chain. Its antigen is currently not known. One base away there is no much larger clone; base qualities are not given. The run used an Illumina HiSeq 1500. TCRdb passed the public sequencing reads through fastp at Q25 and MiXCR, retaining productive beta sequences. Entries are consolidated by CDR3 protein sequence, retaining the most common genes and DNA. The sample contains a few hundred thousand distinct CDR3 sequences, over 7.5% of them found a single time. The ten largest clones add up to around 4.1% of the sample. These data come from a study of T cell repertoires in cytomegalovirus infection (dated by TCRdb to about 2019). With respect to the entire study: The HLA type of each donor mattered for the analysis, because public TCR beta signatures pointed to carriage of CMV infection along with the matching HLA type.

The CDR3 runs 14 residues from the cysteine to the phenylalanine. Of the read, only the CDR3 DNA is kept; its 42 bases are in frame from base 1. Relative to germline, V is missing 7 bases and J is missing 5 bases, with 8 bases of the junction outside any gene match. CDR1 and CDR2 (KGHDR, SFDVKD) derive from the germline V gene. Findings and caveats that apply to the study as a whole: Cumulative frequency of public TCR beta family members discriminated carriers of CMV infection plus the relevant HLA type in this cohort and an independent roughly 350-donor cohort. The ex vivo response was dominated by HLA-C-restricted CMV-specific TCR beta clonotypes, which also provided the single most frequent clonotype in two of eight donors.

The rearranged segments are TRBV24-1 and TRBJ2-3, and TRBD1 matches 7 of the central bases. The sequencing sample was made of PBMCs. This clonotype originated in a human donor in good health (CMV status not recorded). Some clones in this sample may be carry-over from other donors' samples. The nucleotides read TGTGCCACCAGCGAATCCCAGGGGGTAGATACGCAGTATTTT. Protein translation: CATSESQGVDTQYF.